This note documents a single T cell receptor (beta chain) sequence. Its antigen is not known. Using immunoSEQ multiplex PCR, the repertoire was profiled, and TCRdb retains in-frame clones only, with some absent. The data contain over 2,000,000 clones, 80% to 95% of them seen just once; the ten biggest clones take up roughly 1.7%. The data are from a study of shared clonotypes between healthy human individuals. Study-level results: Some clonotypes were shared by all four sorted-subset donors, while others were not shared. The non-shared ones had lower generation probabilities than the shared ones.

Germline CDR1 MNHNY, CDR2 SVGAGI (reference sequence). The CDR3 runs 16 residues. V dropped 0 bases and J dropped 4 bases, with 15 bases sitting between them. It was CD45RO-negative cells, positively selected for CCR7, that made up naive CD8 cells, with terminally differentiated effector memory CD45RA+ cells excluded. The sequenced sample consisted of naive CD8+ T cells from PBMCs. The TCR sequence derives from a man younger than 35 in good health. Some clones in this sample may be carry-over from other donors' samples. The rearrangement uses TRBV6-6 and TRBJ1-1; no clear D. CDR3 loop: CASSYSGGWEGTEAFF. The DNA of the CDR3 is TGTGCCAGCAGTTACTCAGGTGGCTGGGAGGGCACTGAAGCTTTCTTT.